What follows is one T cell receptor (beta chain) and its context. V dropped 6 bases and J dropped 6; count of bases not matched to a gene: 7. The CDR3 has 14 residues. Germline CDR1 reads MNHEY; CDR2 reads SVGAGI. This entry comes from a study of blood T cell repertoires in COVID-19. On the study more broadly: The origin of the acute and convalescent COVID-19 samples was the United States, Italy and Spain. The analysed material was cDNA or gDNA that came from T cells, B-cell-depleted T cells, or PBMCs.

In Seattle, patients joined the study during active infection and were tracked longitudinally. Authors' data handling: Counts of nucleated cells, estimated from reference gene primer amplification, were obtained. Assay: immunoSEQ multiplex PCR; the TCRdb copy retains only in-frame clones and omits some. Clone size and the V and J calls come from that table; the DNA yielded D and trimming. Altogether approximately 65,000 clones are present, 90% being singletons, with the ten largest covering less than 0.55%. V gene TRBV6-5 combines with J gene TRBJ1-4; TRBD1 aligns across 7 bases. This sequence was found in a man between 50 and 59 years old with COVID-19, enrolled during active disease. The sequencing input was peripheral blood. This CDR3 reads CASRPTGPDEKLFF. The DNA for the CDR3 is TGTGCCAGCAGGCCGACAGGGCCGGATGAAAAACTGTTTTTT.